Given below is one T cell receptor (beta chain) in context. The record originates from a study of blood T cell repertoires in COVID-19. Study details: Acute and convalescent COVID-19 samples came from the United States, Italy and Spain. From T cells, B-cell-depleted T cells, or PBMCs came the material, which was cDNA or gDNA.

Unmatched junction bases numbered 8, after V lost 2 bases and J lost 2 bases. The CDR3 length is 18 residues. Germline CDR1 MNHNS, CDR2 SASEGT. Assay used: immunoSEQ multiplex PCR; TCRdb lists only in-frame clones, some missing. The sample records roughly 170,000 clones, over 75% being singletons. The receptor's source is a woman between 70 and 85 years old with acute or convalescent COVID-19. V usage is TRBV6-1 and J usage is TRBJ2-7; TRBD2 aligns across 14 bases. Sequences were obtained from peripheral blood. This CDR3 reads CASSELVTSGRVAYEQYF. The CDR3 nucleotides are TGTGCCAGCAGTGAATTAGTGACTAGCGGGAGGGTAGCCTACGAGCAGTACTTC.